These 6 T cell receptor beta chains were all obtained from the same sample, sequenced in a study of tumor and adjacent non-tumor tissue in lung cancer. No cell sorting was done before RNA was extracted from the tissue. Three rounds of nested PCR, following a modified ARM-PCR protocol, produced the TCRbeta library. TCRdb analysed the multiplex PCR reads with MiXCR anew, one entry per CDR3 protein. The table includes tens of thousands of distinct CDR3 sequences, roughly two thirds detected once. Sequenced: lung tumor tissue. These receptors came from a woman between 40 and 55 years old with non-small cell lung cancer.

With respect to this clonotype: Mismatch with germline at one junction end may stem from a read error. This sequence joins TRBV11-3 and TRBJ2-5; perhaps D is TRBD1 or TRBD2 (5 bases each). CDR3 length: 15 amino acids. CDR1 is SGHNT and CDR2 is YENEEA in the germline V gene. For the CDR3, the DNA is TGTGCCAGCAGCCTTTGGGGGACGGCGCAAGCGACCCAGTACTTC. It translates to CASSLWGTAQATQYF.

The rearrangement joins TRBV11-2 to TRBJ2-5; D possibly uses TRBD1 or TRBD2 (6 bases each). The CDR3 runs to 15 residues. Looked up from germline, CDR1 is SGHAT and CDR2 is FQNNGV. The CDR3: CASGFSLEQGVTQYF. The CDR3 DNA reads as TGTGCTAGCGGCTTTTCCCTGGAACAGGGTGTGACCCAGTACTTC.

This clonotype was detected once. The junction does not match germline at one end; this may be a read error. The rearrangement links TRBV5-1 to TRBJ2-5; TRBD1 is a possible D gene (6 bases). Germline V gene lookup returns CDR1 SGHRS and CDR2 YFSETQ. The CDR3 loop spans 15 amino acids. The CDR3 coding sequence is TGCGCCAGCAGCCTAGGGACACTGAGTAAGGAGACCCGGTACTTC. It yields the protein CASSLGTLSKETRYF.

J is TRBJ2-7 and V is TRBV11-3; TRBD1 matches at 7 bases. The CDR3 is 14 residues long. V lost 4 bases and J lost 11; bases outside the gene matches: 14. In germline, CDR1 is SGHNT, CDR2 YENEEA. This chain's CDR3 is CASSSRDRDTEKYF. The CDR3 nucleotides read TGTGCCAGCAGCTCCCGGGACAGAGACACAGAGAAGTACTTC.

With regard to this clonotype: A junction end diverges from the germline sequence, so it may reflect a read error. The J gene is TRBJ2-7, the V gene TRBV11-2, with a tentative D call TRBD1 (5 bases). The CDR3 contains 12 residues. Germline CDR1 reads SGHAT; CDR2 reads FQNNGV. CDR3 region: CANSLGVSCQYF. The DNA of the CDR3 is TGTGCCAACAGCTTAGGGGTAAGTTGTCAGTACTTC.

CDR3 nucleotide sequence: TGTGCCAGCAGGTGGACTAACGGGTTGAGTAGAGAGCAGTACTTC. Translating it yields CASRWTNGLSREQYF. The chain carries TRBV6-5 and TRBJ2-7, with a tentative D call TRBD2 (6 bases). Germline CDR1 is MNHEY and CDR2 is SVGAGI. The CDR3 has 15 residues. Trimming pared 6 bases from V and 7 bases from J, leaving 22 bases between.